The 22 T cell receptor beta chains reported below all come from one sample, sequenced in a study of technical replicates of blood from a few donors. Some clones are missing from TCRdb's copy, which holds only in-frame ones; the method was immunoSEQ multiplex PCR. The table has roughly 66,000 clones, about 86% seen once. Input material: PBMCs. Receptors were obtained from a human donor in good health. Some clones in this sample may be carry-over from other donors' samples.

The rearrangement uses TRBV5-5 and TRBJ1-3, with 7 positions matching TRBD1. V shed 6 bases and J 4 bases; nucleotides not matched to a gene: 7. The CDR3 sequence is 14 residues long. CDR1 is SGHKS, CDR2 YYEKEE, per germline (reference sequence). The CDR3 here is CASTATGFGNTIYF. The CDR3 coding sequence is TGTGCCAGCACCGCGACAGGGTTCGGAAACACCATATATTTT.

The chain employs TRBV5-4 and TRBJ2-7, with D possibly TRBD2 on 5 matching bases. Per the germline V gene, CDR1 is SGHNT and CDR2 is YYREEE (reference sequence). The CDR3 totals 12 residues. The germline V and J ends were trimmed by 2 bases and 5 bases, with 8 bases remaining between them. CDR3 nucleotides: TGTGCCAGCAGCTTTGGACTGAACGAGCAGTACTTC. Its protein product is CASSFGLNEQYF.

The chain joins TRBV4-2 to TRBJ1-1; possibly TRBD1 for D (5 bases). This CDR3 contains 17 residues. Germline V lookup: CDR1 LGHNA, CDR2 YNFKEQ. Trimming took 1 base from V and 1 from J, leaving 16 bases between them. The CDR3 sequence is CASSQVGGRGPNTEAFF. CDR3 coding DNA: TGTGCCAGCAGCCAAGTCGGGGGACGGGGTCCGAACACTGAAGCTTTCTTT.

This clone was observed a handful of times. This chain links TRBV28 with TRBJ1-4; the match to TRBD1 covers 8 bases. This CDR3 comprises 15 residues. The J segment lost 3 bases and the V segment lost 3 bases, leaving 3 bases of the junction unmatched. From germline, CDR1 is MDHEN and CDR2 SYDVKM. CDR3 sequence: CASSFRGLANEKLFF. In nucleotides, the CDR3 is TGTGCCAGCAGTTTCAGGGGGCTGGCTAATGAAAAACTGTTTTTT. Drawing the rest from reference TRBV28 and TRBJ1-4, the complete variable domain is DVKVTQSSRYLVKRTGEKVFLECVQDMDHENMFWYRQDPGLGLRLIYFSYDVKMKEKGDIPEGYSVSREKKERFSLILESASTNQTSMYLCASSFRGLANEKLFFGSGTQLSVL.

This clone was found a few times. The CDR3 nucleotides are TGTGCCAGCAGTTTAGCCGGGGGAACTGAAGCTTTCTTT. This gives the protein CASSLAGGTEAFF. The chain links TRBV27 to TRBJ1-1; perhaps TRBD1 as D (5 bases). The length of the CDR3 is 13 residues. Germline loops: CDR1 MNHEY, CDR2 SMNVEV (reference sequence). The ends were cut back, 2 bases at V and 5 bases at J, with 9 bases in the middle.

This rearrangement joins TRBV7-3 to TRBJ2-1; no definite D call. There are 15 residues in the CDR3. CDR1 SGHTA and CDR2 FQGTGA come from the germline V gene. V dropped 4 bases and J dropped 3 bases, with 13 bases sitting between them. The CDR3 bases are TGTGCCAGCAGCTCAAGCCCCGCCAACTACAATGAGCAGTTCTTC. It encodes CASSSSPANYNEQFF.

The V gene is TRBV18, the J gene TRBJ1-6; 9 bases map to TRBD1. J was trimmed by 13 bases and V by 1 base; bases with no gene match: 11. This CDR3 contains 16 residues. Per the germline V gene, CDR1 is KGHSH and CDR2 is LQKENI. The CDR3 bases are TGTGCCAGCTCACCACTTCGGACAGGGGTTCTAACGCCCCTCCACTTT. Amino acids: CASSPLRTGVLTPLHF.

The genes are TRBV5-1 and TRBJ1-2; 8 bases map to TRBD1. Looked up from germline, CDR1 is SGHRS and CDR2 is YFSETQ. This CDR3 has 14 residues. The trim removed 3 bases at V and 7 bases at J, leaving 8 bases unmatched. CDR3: CASSYSTGVVGYTF. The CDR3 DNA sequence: TGCGCCAGCAGCTACTCGACAGGGGTGGTTGGCTACACCTTC.

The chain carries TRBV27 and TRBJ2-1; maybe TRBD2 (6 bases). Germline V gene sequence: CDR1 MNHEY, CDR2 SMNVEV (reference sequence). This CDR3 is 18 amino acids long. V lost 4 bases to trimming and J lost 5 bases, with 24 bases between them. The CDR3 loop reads CASSSFLPLREKDNEQFF. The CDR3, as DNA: TGTGCCAGCAGTTCCTTCCTTCCCCTACGGGAGAAGGACAATGAGCAGTTCTTC.

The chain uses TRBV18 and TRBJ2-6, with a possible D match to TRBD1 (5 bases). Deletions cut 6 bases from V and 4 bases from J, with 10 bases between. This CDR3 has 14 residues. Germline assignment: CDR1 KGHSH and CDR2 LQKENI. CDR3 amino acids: CASSQGIGANVLTF. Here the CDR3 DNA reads TGTGCCAGCTCGCAGGGTATCGGGGCCAACGTCCTGACTTTC.

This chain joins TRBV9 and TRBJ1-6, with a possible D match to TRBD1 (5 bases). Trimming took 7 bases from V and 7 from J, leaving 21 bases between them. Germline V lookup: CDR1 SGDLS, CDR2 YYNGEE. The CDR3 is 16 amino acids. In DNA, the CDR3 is TGTGCCAGCGGGGGAGACCTCGGGGGAGAAAATTCACCCCTCCACTTT. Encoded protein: CASGGDLGGENSPLHF.

The CDR3 nucleotides are TGCGCCAGCAGCCGACCGGGACAGGGAACCGGGGAGCTGTTTTTT. As protein: CASSRPGQGTGELFF. The rearrangement uses TRBV4-1 and TRBJ2-2; 9 bases map to TRBD1. J lost 5 bases, V lost 4 bases, and 5 bases had no gene match. The CDR3 loop spans 15 amino acids. Germline lookup yields CDR1 MGHRA and CDR2 YSYEKL.

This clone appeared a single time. CDR3 protein: CASSLGAGQRRYTF. The CDR3 DNA reads TGCGCCAGCAGCCTGGGAGCCGGGCAGAGGCGCTACACCTTC. The chain employs TRBV4-3 and TRBJ1-2; D not certain. The CDR3 runs to 14 residues. CDR1 LGHNA and CDR2 YSLEER come from the germline V gene. Trimming pared 4 bases from V and 9 bases from J, leaving 18 bases between.

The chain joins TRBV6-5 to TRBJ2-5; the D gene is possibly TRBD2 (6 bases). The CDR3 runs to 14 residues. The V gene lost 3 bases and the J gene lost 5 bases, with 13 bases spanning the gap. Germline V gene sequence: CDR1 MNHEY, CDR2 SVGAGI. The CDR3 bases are TGTGCCAGCAGTTATCTACGGGGGACGGAGACCCAGTACTTC. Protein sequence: CASSYLRGTETQYF.

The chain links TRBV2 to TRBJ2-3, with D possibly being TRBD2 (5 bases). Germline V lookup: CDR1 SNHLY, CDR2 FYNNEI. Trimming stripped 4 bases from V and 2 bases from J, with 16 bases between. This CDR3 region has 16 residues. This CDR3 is CASSVPPLGLTDTQYF. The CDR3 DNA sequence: TGTGCCAGCAGTGTTCCTCCACTAGGACTCACAGATACGCAGTATTTT.

The CDR3 protein is CASSRPGQGVGGANVLTF. Written as DNA, the CDR3 is TGTGCCAGCAGCCGACCGGGACAGGGAGTTGGTGGGGCCAACGTCCTGACTTTC. The rearrangement links TRBV5-4 to TRBJ2-6; 9 nucleotides match TRBD1. Trimming removed 4 bases from V and 3 bases from J; junction bases left unmatched: 11. From germline, CDR1 is SGHNT and CDR2 YYREEE (reference sequence). CDR3 length: 18 amino acids.

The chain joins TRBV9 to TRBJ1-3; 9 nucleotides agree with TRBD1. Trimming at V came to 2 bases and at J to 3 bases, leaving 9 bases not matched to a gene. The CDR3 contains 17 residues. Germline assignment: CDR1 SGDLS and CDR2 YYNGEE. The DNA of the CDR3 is TGTGCCAGCAGCGTCGCCCCTACAGGGGGCGGTGGAAACACCATATATTTT. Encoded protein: CASSVAPTGGGGNTIYF.

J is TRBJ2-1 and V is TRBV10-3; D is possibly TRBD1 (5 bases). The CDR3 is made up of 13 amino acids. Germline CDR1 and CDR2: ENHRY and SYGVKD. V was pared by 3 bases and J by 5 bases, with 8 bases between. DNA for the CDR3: TGTGCCATCAGTGAAGGCAGGGACAATGAGCAGTTCTTC. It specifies CAISEGRDNEQFF.

CDR3 sequence: CASRLLGGKVETQYF. The CDR3 DNA follows: TGTGCCAGCAGACTCCTGGGAGGGAAGGTGGAGACCCAGTACTTC. The chain links TRBV5-4 to TRBJ2-5; 7 nucleotides line up with TRBD2. The CDR3 has 15 amino acids. Germline V gene lookup returns CDR1 SGHNT and CDR2 YYREEE (reference sequence). J gave up 5 bases and V 5 bases, and 12 bases lay outside the gene matches.

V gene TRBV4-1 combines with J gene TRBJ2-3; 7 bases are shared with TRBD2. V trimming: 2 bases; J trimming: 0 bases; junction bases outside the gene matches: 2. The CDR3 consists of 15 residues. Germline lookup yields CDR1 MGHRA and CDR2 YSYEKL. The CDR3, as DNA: TGCGCCAGCAGCCAACTAGCGGAGAGCACAGATACGCAGTATTTT. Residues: CASSQLAESTDTQYF.

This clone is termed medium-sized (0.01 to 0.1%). The CDR3 coding sequence is TGCGCCAGCAGCCAAGGGACAGCTGGAAACACCATATATTTT. Its translation: CASSQGTAGNTIYF. This chain uses TRBV4-1 with TRBJ1-3, with TRBD1 as a possible D gene (6 bases). Germline CDR1 reads MGHRA; CDR2 reads YSYEKL. V gave up 1 base and J gave up 2 bases, with 6 bases separating them. The CDR3 is made up of 14 amino acids.

CDR3 sequence reads: CASSLVPGGQGNQPQHF. CDR3 sequence (DNA): TGTGCCAGCAGCTTAGTCCCCGGGGGACAGGGAAATCAGCCCCAGCATTTT. The chain links TRBV7-6 to TRBJ1-5; 9 bases fit TRBD1. Germline V gene data show CDR1 as SGHVS and CDR2 as FNYEAQ. Unmatched junction bases numbered 8, after V lost 1 base and J lost 4 bases. The CDR3 spans 17 residues.